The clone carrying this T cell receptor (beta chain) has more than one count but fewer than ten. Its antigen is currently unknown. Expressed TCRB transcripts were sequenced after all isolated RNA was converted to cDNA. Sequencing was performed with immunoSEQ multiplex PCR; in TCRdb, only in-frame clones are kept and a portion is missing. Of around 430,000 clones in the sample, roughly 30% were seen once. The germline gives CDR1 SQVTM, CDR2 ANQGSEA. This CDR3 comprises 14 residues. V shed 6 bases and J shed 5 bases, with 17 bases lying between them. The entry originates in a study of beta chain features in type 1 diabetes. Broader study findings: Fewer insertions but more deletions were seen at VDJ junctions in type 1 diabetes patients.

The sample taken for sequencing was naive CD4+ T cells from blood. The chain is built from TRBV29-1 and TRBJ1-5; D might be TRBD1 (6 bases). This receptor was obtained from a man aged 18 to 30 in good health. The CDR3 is CSVLAGQPDQPQHF. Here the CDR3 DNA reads TGCAGCGTCTTAGCCGGACAGCCGGATCAGCCCCAGCATTTT.